The 23 T cell receptor beta chains reported below all come from one sample, sequenced in a study of shared T cell receptors in the human thymus. Sequencing used immunoSEQ multiplex PCR; TCRdb keeps in-frame clones, though not all of them. This table holds 540,000 or so clones, about four fifths found once. This same sample was also taken into another study, of human thymus T cells.

The sequencing input was thymocytes. The receptors shown here come from a boy less than two years old with a congenital heart defect.

The V call is TRBV9, the J call TRBJ2-2; 11 positions match TRBD2. The CDR3 spans 17 residues. In germline, CDR1 is SGDLS, CDR2 YYNGEE. The V and J ends lost 3 bases and 0 bases, in that order; junction bases with no gene match: 4. Written as DNA, the CDR3 is TGTGCCAGCAGCGGACTAGCGGGAAACGCGAACACCGGGGAGCTGTTTTTT. This gives the protein CASSGLAGNANTGELFF.

The rearrangement joins TRBV29-1 to TRBJ2-7, with D tentatively TRBD2 (7 bases). The CDR3 length is 15 residues. V lost 8 bases to trimming and J lost 4 bases, with 24 bases between them. Germline V gives CDR1 SQVTM, CDR2 ANQGSEA. CDR3 residues: CSPFWGGSSIYEQYF. The CDR3, as DNA: TGCAGCCCATTTTGGGGGGGCTCTTCCATATACGAGCAGTACTTC.

This sequence joins TRBV28 and TRBJ2-4; D perhaps matches TRBD2 (5 bases). Trimming pared 4 bases from V and 2 bases from J, leaving 15 bases between. Germline V gene lookup returns CDR1 MDHEN and CDR2 SYDVKM. There are 16 residues in the CDR3. The CDR3: CASSSIRGPSKNIQYF. CDR3 sequence (DNA): TGTGCCAGCAGTTCCATACGGGGTCCATCCAAAAACATTCAGTACTTC.

This chain joins TRBV5-1 and TRBJ2-2, with 14 bases fitting TRBD2. Germline V gene sequence: CDR1 SGHRS, CDR2 YFSETQ. The J segment lost 2 bases and the V segment lost 4 bases, leaving 10 bases of the junction unmatched. The CDR3 has 19 residues. In DNA, the CDR3 is TGCGCCAGCAGCCCTGGGACTAGCGGGAGAACTGTAAACACCGGGGAGCTGTTTTTT. It specifies CASSPGTSGRTVNTGELFF.

The DNA of the CDR3 is TGTGCCAGCAGCCAAAGACTAGCGGAGTCCTACGAGCAGTACTTC. This gives the protein CASSQRLAESYEQYF. The V call is TRBV14, the J call TRBJ2-7; 9 bases fit TRBD2. This CDR3 region has 15 residues. Germline V gene sequence: CDR1 SGHDN, CDR2 FVKESK. V was pared by 2 bases and J by 1 base, with 3 bases of the junction left unmatched.

In its sample, this clone was seen a few times. The chain employs TRBV7-2 and TRBJ2-3, with 7 positions matching TRBD2. CDR3 length equals 15 residues. Germline V CDR1 and CDR2: SGHTA, FQGNSA. V trimming: 5 bases; J trimming: 0 bases; junction bases outside the gene matches: 5. The CDR3 region has the DNA TGTGCCAGCAGCGCTAGCGGACCTAGCACAGATACGCAGTATTTT. Its protein is CASSASGPSTDTQYF.

CDR3 region: CASGSSGHGNQPQHF. The DNA for the CDR3 is TGTGCTAGTGGCTCCTCAGGGCACGGCAATCAGCCCCAGCATTTT. The chain has TRBV12-5 and TRBJ1-5, with a possible D match to TRBD1 (5 bases). The V end lost 6 bases, the J end lost 2 bases, and 14 bases lay between the germline ends. The V gene's germline CDR1 is LGHNT and CDR2 FRNRAP. CDR3 size: 15 residues.

The chain links TRBV5-6 to TRBJ2-5; 7 positions match TRBD1. Germline CDR1 and CDR2: SGHDT and YYEEEE. This CDR3 region has 17 residues. V gave up 4 bases and J gave up 4 bases; unmatched junction bases: 16. CDR3 nucleotides: TGTGCCAGCAGCACGTGGACCCCGAGAACAGGGGCAGAGACCCAGTACTTC. This sequence encodes CASSTWTPRTGAETQYF. Full variable domain (missing parts from reference TRBV5-6 and TRBJ2-5): DAGVTQSPTHLIKTRGQQVTLRCSPKSGHDTVSWYQQALGQGPQFIFQYYEEEERQRGNFPDRFSGHQFPNYSSELNVNALLLGDSALYLCASSTWTPRTGAETQYFGPGTRLLVL.

The rearrangement uses TRBV5-6 and TRBJ1-5, with D possibly matching TRBD1 (6 bases). This CDR3 is built from 16 residues. In germline, CDR1 is SGHDT, CDR2 YYEEEE. V was shortened by 0 bases and J by 11 bases, with 21 bases between the two germline ends. The CDR3 sequence: CASSLGGGQTDYAQHF. CDR3 bases: TGTGCCAGCAGCTTGGGTGGGGGCCAGACCGATTATGCCCAGCATTTT.

This chain connects TRBV21-1 to TRBJ1-1; the table's TRBD1 call for D was not verified on the DNA. TRBV21-1 is a recognized pseudogene. The CDR3 runs 10 residues. The CDR3 sequence: CARKTGYAFF. The CDR3 DNA reads TGTGCCAGGAAAACAGGGTATGCTTTCTTT.

This rearrangement joins TRBV5-8 to TRBJ2-1, with 7 bases fitting TRBD2. There are 17 residues in the CDR3. V lost 1 base, J lost 0 bases, and 7 bases stayed unmatched. The germline V gene encodes CDR1 SGHTS and CDR2 YDEGEE. CDR3 coding DNA: TGTGCCAGCAGCTTGAGAACTAGCGAGAGCTCCTACAATGAGCAGTTCTTC. Protein product: CASSLRTSESSYNEQFF.

This clone was found a few times. V usage is TRBV6-1 and J usage is TRBJ2-7; 12 bases match TRBD1. The J segment lost 2 bases and the V segment lost 2 bases, leaving 7 bases of the junction unmatched. Germline CDR1 is MNHNS and CDR2 is SASEGT. The CDR3 contains 17 residues. The CDR3 protein is CASSELGTGGLPYEQYF. CDR3 nucleotides: TGTGCCAGCAGTGAATTGGGGACAGGGGGCCTTCCCTACGAGCAGTACTTC.

V is TRBV4-2 and J is TRBJ2-2; the match to TRBD1 covers 7 bases. The V gene end was trimmed by 0 bases and the J gene end by 3 bases; junction bases not matched to a gene: 7. The CDR3 has 17 residues. Germline CDR1 and CDR2: LGHNA and YNFKEQ. CDR3 protein: CASSQEPTGIYTGELFF. DNA for the CDR3: TGTGCCAGCAGCCAAGAGCCGACAGGGATTTACACCGGGGAGCTGTTTTTT.

The CDR3, as DNA: TGTGCCAGCAGCAATGGACAGGGGGGCTACGAGCAGTACTTC. It specifies CASSNGQGGYEQYF. V is TRBV14 and J is TRBJ2-7, with 10 bases fitting TRBD1. This CDR3 region has 14 residues. The germline gives CDR1 SGHDN, CDR2 FVKESK. J lost 3 bases, V lost 5 bases, and 4 bases had no gene match.

The gene calls are TRBV30 and TRBJ2-7; D might be TRBD1 (5 bases). This CDR3 has 15 residues. Deletions cut 0 bases from V and 6 bases from J, with 18 bases between. CDR1 and CDR2 (germline): GTSNPN, SVGIG (reference sequence). CDR3 sequence (DNA): TGTGCCTGGAGTGTACGACAGTCCTGGAACTGCGAGCAGTACTTC. It encodes CAWSVRQSWNCEQYF.

The chain has TRBV11-3 and TRBJ2-7, with 8 nucleotides matching TRBD2. Germline loops: CDR1 SGHNT, CDR2 YENEEA. The CDR3 consists of 17 residues. V lost 4 bases to trimming and J lost 5 bases; unmatched junction nucleotides: 16. CDR3 amino acids: CASSWGLSGSVRHEQYF. The DNA of the CDR3 is TGTGCCAGCAGCTGGGGGCTGAGCGGGAGCGTCCGGCACGAGCAGTACTTC. Combining the CDR3 with reference TRBV11-3 and TRBJ2-7 gives the whole variable domain EAGVVQSPRYKIIEKKQPVAFWCNPISGHNTLYWYLQNLGQGPELLIRYENEEAVDDSQLPKDRFSAERLKGVDSTLKIQPAELGDSAVYLCASSWGLSGSVRHEQYFGPGTRLTVT.

As for this clone: At one of its ends the junction is not consistent with the germline gene, which may arise from a read error. The gene calls are TRBV5-4 and TRBJ1-2; D ambiguous. Germline V lookup: CDR1 SGHNT, CDR2 YYREEE (reference sequence). The CDR3 loop spans 12 amino acids. Here the CDR3 reads CASSLQVDGYIF. The CDR3 DNA sequence: TGTGCCAGCAGCTTGCAGGTTGATGGCTACATCTTC. The full variable domain, rest sourced from reference TRBV5-4 and TRBJ1-2, is ETGVTQSPTHLIKTRGQQVTLRCSSQSGHNTVSWYQQALGQGPQFIFQYYREEENGRGNFPPRFSGLQFPNYSSELNVNALELDDSALYLCASSLQVDGYIFGSGTRLTVV.

The rearrangement links TRBV5-8 to TRBJ2-7; 10 bases line up with TRBD2. The CDR3 length is 17 residues. In germline, CDR1 is SGHTS, CDR2 YDEGEE. V dropped 9 bases and J dropped 3; count of bases not matched to a gene: 18. The CDR3 region has the DNA TGTGCCACTCAGAACCCCGAGCGGGAGGGCCCGCTCTACGAGCAGTACTTC. Translating gives CATQNPEREGPLYEQYF.

This chain uses TRBV15 with TRBJ2-5, with 8 bases matching TRBD1. The J call could be wrong; TRBJ2-7 is a better fit for the DNA end. Looked up from germline, CDR1 is LNHNV and CDR2 is YYDKDF (reference sequence). The CDR3 loop spans 17 amino acids. CDR3 sequence: CATSRDHYGQGSYEQYF. Here the CDR3 DNA reads TGTGCCACCAGCAGAGATCACTATGGACAGGGTTCCTACGAGCAGTACTTC.

This chain joins TRBV7-2 and TRBJ2-3, with 9 bases that match TRBD1. The germline V gene has CDR1 SGHTA and CDR2 FQGNSA. Trimming took 0 bases from V and 5 from J; bases not matched to a gene: 6. CDR3 length: 16 amino acids. DNA for the CDR3: TGTGCCAGCAGCTTAGCCGGGACAGGGATTTTAGATACGCAGTATTTT. This gives the protein CASSLAGTGILDTQYF.

This clone showed up just a few times. The V and J genes are TRBV5-1 and TRBJ2-7; TRBD1 agrees at 10 bases. Germline V gene lookup returns CDR1 SGHRS and CDR2 YFSETQ. V lost 4 bases, J lost 3 bases, and 10 bases stayed unmatched. The CDR3 runs 16 residues. In DNA form, the CDR3 reads TGCGCCAGCAGCCAACCCTCAGGACAGGGGGTCTACGAGCAGTACTTC. Its protein is CASSQPSGQGVYEQYF.

This chain connects TRBV29-1 to TRBJ2-3; D unclear. CDR1 is SQVTM, CDR2 ANQGSEA, per germline. The CDR3 has 11 residues. The V gene lost 8 bases and the J gene lost 5 bases, with 11 bases spanning the gap. The CDR3 loop reads CSPGFEDTQYF. The CDR3 region has the DNA TGCAGCCCAGGATTCGAAGATACGCAGTATTTT.

This clone has a handful of counts. This chain uses TRBV4-3 with TRBJ2-7; TRBD2 matches at 10 bases. Trimming took 4 bases from V and 4 from J; bases not matched to a gene: 7. This CDR3 is built from 15 residues. The germline V gene has CDR1 LGHNA and CDR2 YSLEER. The CDR3: CASSPTASGSYEQYF. In DNA form, the CDR3 reads TGCGCCAGCAGCCCAACAGCTAGCGGGAGTTACGAGCAGTACTTC.